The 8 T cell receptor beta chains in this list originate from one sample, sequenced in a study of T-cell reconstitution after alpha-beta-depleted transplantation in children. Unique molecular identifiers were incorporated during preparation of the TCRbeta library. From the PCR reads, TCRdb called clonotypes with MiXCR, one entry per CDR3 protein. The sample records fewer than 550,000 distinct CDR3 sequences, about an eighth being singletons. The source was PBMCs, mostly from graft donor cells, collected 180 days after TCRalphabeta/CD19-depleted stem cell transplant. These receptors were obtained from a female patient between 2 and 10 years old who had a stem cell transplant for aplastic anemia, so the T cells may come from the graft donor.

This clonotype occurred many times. CDR3 DNA sequence: TGTGCCAGCAGTTTGCATATAGCGGGGGGTCAAGAGACCCAGTACTTC. This translates into CASSLHIAGGQETQYF. The chain carries TRBV28 and TRBJ2-5; 10 bases match TRBD2. V lost 3 bases to trimming and J lost 2 bases; unmatched junction nucleotides: 6. Germline V gene lookup returns CDR1 MDHEN and CDR2 SYDVKM. The CDR3 covers 16 residues.

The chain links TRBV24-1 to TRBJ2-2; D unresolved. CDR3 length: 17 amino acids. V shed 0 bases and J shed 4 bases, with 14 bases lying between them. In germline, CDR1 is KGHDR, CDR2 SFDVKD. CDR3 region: CATSDLEGSETTGELFF. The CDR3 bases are TGTGCCACCAGTGATTTGGAAGGCAGCGAAACCACCGGGGAGCTGTTTTTT.

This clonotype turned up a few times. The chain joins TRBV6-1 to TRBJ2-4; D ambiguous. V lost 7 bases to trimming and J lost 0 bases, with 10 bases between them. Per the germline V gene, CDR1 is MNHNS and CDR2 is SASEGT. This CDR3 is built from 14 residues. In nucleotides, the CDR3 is TGTGCCAGCATAGGCCTTCTAGCCAAAAACATTCAGTACTTC. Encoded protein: CASIGLLAKNIQYF.

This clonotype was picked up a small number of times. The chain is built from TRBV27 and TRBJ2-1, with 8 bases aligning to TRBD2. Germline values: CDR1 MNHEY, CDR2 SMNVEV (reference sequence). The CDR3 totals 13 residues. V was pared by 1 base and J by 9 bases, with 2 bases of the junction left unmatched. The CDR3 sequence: CASSLLGTSEQFF. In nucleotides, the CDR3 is TGTGCCAGCAGTTTATTGGGGACTAGTGAGCAGTTCTTC.

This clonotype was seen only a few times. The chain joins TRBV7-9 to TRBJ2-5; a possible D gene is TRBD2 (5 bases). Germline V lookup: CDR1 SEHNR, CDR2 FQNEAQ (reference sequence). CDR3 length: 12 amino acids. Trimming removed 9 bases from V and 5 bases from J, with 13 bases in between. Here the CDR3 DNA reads TGTGCCAGACCCCAAAGAGGGGAGACCCAGTACTTC. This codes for CARPQRGETQYF.

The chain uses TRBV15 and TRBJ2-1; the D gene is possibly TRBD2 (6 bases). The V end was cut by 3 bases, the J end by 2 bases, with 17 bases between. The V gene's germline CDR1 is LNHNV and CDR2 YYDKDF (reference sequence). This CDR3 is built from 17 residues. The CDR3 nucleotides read TGTGCCACCAGCAGGGTAGGACGGGGGAACCCCTACAATGAGCAGTTCTTC. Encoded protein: CATSRVGRGNPYNEQFF.

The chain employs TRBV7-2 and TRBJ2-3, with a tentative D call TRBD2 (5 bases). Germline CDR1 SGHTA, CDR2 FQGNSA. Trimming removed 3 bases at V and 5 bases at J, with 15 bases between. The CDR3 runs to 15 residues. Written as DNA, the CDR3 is TGTGCCAGCAGCTTTCCGAGGGCCCCTGGAGATACGCAGTATTTT. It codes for CASSFPRAPGDTQYF. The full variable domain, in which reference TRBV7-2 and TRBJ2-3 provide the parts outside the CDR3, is GAGVSQSPSNKVTEKGKDVELRCDPISGHTALYWYRQSLGQGLEFLIYFQGNSAPDKSGLPSDRFSAERTGGSVSTLTIQRTQQEDSAVYLCASSFPRAPGDTQYFGPGTRLTVL.

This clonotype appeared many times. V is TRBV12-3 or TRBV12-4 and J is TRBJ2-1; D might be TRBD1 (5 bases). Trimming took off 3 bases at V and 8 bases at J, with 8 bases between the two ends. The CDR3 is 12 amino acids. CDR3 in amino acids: CASSFQGHEQFF. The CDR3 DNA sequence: TGTGCCAGCAGTTTCCAGGGCCATGAGCAGTTCTTC.